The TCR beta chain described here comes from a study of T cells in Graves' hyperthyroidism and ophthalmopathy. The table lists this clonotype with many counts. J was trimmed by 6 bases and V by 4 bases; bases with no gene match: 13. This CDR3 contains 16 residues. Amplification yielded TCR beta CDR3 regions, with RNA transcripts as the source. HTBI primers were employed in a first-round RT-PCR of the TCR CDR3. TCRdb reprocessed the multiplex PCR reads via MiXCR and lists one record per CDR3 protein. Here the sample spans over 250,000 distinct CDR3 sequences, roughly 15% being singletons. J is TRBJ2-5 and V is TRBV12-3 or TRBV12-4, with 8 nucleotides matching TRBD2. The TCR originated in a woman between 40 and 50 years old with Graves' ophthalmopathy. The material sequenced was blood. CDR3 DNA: TGTGCCAGCAGTTACTTCGGGGGGGCCAACGGGCAGACCCAGTACTTC. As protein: CASSYFGGANGQTQYF.